This TCR beta chain was profiled in a study of CD8 T cells in Susac syndrome. The V and J ends lost 1 base and 0 bases respectively, with 10 bases between them. Germline CDR1 and CDR2: LNHDA and SQIVND (reference sequence). This CDR3 has 15 amino acids. A quantity of about 0.5 to 1 ug RNA underwent reverse transcription using random hexamers. TCRdb re-analysed the immunoSEQ multiplex PCR reads in MiXCR, keeping a single row per CDR3 protein. The sample lists approximately 68,000 distinct CDR3 sequences, approximately 94% occurring once. This chain connects TRBV19 to TRBJ2-7, with D uncertain. The sequence was obtained from a human donor with multiple sclerosis. Sequencing used CD8+ T cells from PBMCs. The CDR3, as DNA: TGTGCCAGTAGTATAGTGGCAGCCGACTCCTACGAGCAGTACTTC. It is translated as CASSIVAADSYEQYF.